This T cell receptor (beta chain) is drawn from a study of OX40 agonist ivuxolimab in advanced cancers. Study at large: The study enrolled dose-escalation patients with hepatocellular carcinoma, melanoma, renal cell or head and neck cancer. Patients with prior anti-PD-1, anti-PD-L1 or anti-CTLA-4 therapy were eligible; approximately 40% had some.

Worth noting for this clone: Its antigen is unidentified.

General study results and limits: At 0.1 to 3.0 mg/kg and by week 6, CD4+ and CD8+ T cells in the blood had expanded clonally.

CDR3 length: 14 amino acids. The germline gives CDR1 SQVTM, CDR2 ANQGSEA. V lost 5 bases, J lost 2 bases, and 4 bases stayed unmatched. Measured with immunoSEQ multiplex PCR; TCRdb has only the in-frame clones, and not every one. The data contain about 45,000 clones, more than 75% of them singletons. This specimen was CD4+ or CD8+ T cells sorted from blood, taken in a trial of the OX40 agonist ivuxolimab. This TCR derives from an adult with an advanced solid tumor such as melanoma, head and neck, liver or kidney cancer. The rearrangement links TRBV29-1 to TRBJ2-1; 9 bases line up with TRBD2. CDR3 region: CSVYLAGAYNEQFF. CDR3 sequence (DNA): TGCAGCGTTTACTTAGCGGGGGCCTACAATGAGCAGTTCTTC.